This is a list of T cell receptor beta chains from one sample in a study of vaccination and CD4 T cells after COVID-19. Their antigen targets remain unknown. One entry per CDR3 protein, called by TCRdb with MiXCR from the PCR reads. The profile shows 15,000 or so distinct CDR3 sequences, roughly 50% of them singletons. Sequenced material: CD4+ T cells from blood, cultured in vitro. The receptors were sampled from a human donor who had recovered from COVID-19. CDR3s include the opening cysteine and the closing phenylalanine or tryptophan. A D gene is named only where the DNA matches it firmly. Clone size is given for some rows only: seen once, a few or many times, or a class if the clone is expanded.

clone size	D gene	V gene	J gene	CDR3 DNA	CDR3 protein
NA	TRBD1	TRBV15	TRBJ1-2	TGTGCCACCAGCAGAGATAGTTGGGACAGGGCATATGGCTACACCTTC	CATSRDSWDRAYGYTF
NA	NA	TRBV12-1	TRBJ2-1	TGTGCCAGCAGCCCTTTCCCAGCGGGAGTCGCCTACAATGAGCAGTTCTTC	CASSPFPAGVAYNEQFF
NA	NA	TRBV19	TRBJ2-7	TGTGCCAGTAGTGACGGAGCGAGGGAGCAGTACTTC	CASSDGAREQYF
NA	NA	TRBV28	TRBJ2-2	TGTGCCAGCAGTTACCTGAACACCGGGGAGCTGTTTTTT	CASSYLNTGELFF
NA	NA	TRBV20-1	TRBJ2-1	TGCAGTGTCGCGGGCGGGAGACAACAGGGGAAGCAGTTCTTC	CSVAGGRQQGKQFF
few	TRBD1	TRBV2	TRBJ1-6	TGTGCCAGCAATCCCGGGAGGGGGACAGGGGTTTCACCCCTCCACTTT	CASNPGRGTGVSPLHF
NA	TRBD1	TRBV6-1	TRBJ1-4	TGTGCCAGCAGTGCCTGGACAGGGACTAATGAAAAACTGTTTTTT	CASSAWTGTNEKLFF
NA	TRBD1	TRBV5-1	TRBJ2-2	TGCGCCAGCAGCTCACAGGGGGCGGACACCGGGGAGCTGTTTTTT	CASSSQGADTGELFF
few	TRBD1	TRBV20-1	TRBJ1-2	TGCAGTGCTAGAGCACAGGGGCCCCCGGACTATGGCTACACCTTC	CSARAQGPPDYGYTF
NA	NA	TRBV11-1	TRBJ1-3	TGTGCCAGCAGCCTAGCGACAGGATCTGGAAACACCATATATTTT	CASSLATGSGNTIYF
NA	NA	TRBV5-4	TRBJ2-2	TGTGCCAGCACCCCGGGGGGCAGAATAACCGGGGAGCTGTTTTTT	CASTPGGRITGELFF
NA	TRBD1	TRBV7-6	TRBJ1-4	TGTGCCAGCAGCTTAGGGACAGGGGTCGAAAAACTGTTTTTT	CASSLGTGVEKLFF
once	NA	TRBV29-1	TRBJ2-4	TGCAGCGTTAGGCTCGATCGAACCAAAAACATTCAGTACTTC	CSVRLDRTKNIQYF
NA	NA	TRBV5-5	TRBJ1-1	TGTGCCAGCAGCTTGGCCGGGGCGACGCCTGAAGCTTTCTTT	CASSLAGATPEAFF
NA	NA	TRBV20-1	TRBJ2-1	TGCAGTGCTAGTCAGCGCTACAATGAGCAGTTCTTC	CSASQRYNEQFF
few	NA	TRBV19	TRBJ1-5	TGTGCCAGTAGGGACCAGGGGACGGGGCCCCAGCATTTT	CASRDQGTGPQHF
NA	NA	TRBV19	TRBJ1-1	TGTGCCAGTACGGGGCCTGGGCAAATACTTTACCTGAACACTGAAGCTTTCTTT	CASTGPGQILYLNTEAFF
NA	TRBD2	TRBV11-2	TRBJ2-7	TGTGCCAGCAGCCCCGGTCGGGCTAGCGGAACCTGCGAGCAGTACTTC	CASSPGRASGTCEQYF